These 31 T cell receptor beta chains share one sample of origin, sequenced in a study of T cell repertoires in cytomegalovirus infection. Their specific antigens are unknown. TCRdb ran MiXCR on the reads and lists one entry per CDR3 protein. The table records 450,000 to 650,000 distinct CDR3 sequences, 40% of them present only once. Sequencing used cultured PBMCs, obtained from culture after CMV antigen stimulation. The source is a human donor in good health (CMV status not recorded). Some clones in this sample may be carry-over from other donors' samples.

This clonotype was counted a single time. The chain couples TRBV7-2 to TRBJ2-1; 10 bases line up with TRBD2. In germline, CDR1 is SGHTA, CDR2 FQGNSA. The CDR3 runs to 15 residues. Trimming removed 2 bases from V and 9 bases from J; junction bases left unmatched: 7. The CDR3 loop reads CASSLSGGAESEQFF. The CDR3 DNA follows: TGTGCCAGCAGCTTAAGCGGGGGGGCTGAGTCTGAGCAGTTCTTC.

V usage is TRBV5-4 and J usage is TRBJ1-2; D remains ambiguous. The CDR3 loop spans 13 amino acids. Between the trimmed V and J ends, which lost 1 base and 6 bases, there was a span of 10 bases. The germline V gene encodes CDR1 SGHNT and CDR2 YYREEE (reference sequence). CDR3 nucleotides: TGTGCCAGCAGCTTGCCCAACGAGGATGGCTACACCTTC. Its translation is CASSLPNEDGYTF.

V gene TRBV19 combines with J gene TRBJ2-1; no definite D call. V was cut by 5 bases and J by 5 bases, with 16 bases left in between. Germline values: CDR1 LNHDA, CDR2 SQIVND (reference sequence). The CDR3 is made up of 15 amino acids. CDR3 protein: CASSPGPRLNNEQFF. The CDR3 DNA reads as TGTGCCAGTAGTCCCGGACCCCGCCTTAACAATGAGCAGTTCTTC.

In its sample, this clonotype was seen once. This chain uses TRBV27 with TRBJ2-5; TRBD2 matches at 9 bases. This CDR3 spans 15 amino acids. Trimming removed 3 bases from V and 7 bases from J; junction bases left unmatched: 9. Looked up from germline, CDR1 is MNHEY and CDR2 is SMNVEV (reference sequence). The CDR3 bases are TGTGCCAGCAGTTTGGGACTAGCAGGAATGGGGACCCAGTACTTC. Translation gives CASSLGLAGMGTQYF.

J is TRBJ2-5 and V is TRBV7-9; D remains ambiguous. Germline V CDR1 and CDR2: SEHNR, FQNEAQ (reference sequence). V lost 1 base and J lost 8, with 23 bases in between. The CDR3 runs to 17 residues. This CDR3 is CASSLGPQPRPDVTQYF. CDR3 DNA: TGTGCCAGCAGCTTAGGTCCTCAGCCGAGGCCCGATGTCACCCAGTACTTC.

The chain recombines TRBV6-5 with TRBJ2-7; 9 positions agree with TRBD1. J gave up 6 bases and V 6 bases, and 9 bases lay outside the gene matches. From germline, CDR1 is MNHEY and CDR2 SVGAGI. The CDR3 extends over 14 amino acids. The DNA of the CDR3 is TGTGCCAGCAGACCTGCCGGGACAGGGCCCGAGCAGTACTTC. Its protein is CASRPAGTGPEQYF.

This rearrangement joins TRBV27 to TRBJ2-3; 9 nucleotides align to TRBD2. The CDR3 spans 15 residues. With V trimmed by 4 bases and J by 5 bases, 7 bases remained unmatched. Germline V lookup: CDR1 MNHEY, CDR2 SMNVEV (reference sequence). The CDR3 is CASSWGSGGGDTQYF. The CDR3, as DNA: TGTGCCAGCAGTTGGGGTAGCGGGGGTGGAGATACGCAGTATTTT.

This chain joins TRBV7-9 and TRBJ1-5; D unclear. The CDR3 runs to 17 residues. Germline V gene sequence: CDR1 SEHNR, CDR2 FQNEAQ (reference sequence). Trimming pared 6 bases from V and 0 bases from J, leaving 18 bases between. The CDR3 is CASSYQPPGYSNQPQHF. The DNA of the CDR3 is TGTGCCAGCAGTTACCAACCCCCGGGTTATAGCAATCAGCCCCAGCATTTT.

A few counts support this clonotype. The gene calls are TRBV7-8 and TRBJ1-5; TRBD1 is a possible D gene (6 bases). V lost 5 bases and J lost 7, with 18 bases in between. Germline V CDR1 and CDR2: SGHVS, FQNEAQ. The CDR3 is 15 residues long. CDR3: CASSPLQGLGQPQHF. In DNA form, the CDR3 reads TGTGCCAGCAGCCCATTACAGGGTTTAGGGCAGCCCCAGCATTTT.

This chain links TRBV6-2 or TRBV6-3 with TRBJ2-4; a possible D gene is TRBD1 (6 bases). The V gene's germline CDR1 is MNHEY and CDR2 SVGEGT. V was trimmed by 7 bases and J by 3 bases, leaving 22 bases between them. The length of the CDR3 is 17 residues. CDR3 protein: CASNFRISGVNKNIQYF. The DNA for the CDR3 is TGTGCCAGCAACTTTAGGATATCAGGGGTTAACAAAAACATTCAGTACTTC.

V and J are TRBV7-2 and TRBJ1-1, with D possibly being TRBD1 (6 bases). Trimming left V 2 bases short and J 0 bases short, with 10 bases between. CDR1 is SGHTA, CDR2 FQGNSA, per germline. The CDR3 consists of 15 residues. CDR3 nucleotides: TGTGCCAGCAGCTTACAGGGGATCATGAACACTGAAGCTTTCTTT. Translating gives CASSLQGIMNTEAFF.

The CDR3 sequence: CASSIRDRGSNQPQHF. CDR3 sequence (DNA): TGTGCCAGTAGTATACGGGACAGGGGCAGCAATCAGCCCCAGCATTTT. The chain combines TRBV19 with TRBJ1-5; 10 nucleotides match TRBD1. The J segment lost 1 base and the V segment lost 2 bases, leaving 2 bases of the junction unmatched. Germline values: CDR1 LNHDA, CDR2 SQIVND (reference sequence). This CDR3 comprises 16 residues.

This chain's CDR3 is CASSEYPQETQYF. The CDR3 DNA sequence: TGTGCCAGCAGTGAATACCCCCAAGAGACCCAGTACTTC. The chain employs TRBV6-1 and TRBJ2-5; D is uncertain. The CDR3 covers 13 residues. Trimming pared 2 bases from V and 1 base from J, leaving 5 bases between. Per germline, CDR1 MNHNS and CDR2 SASEGT.

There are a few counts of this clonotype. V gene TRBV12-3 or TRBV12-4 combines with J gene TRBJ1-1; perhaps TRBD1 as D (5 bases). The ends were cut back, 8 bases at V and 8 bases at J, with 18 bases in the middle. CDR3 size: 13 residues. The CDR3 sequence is CASLAGVGLEAFF. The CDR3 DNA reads TGTGCCAGCCTTGCAGGCGTGGGGCTAGAAGCTTTCTTT.

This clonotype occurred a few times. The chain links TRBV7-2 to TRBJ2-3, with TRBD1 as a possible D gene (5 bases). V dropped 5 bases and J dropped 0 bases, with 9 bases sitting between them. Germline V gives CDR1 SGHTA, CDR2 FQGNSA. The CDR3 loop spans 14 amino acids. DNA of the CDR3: TGTGCCAGCAGCCCTACAGGTAGCACAGATACGCAGTATTTT. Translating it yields CASSPTGSTDTQYF. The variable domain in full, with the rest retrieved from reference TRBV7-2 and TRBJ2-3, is GAGVSQSPSNKVTEKGKDVELRCDPISGHTALYWYRQSLGQGLEFLIYFQGNSAPDKSGLPSDRFSAERTGGSVSTLTIQRTQQEDSAVYLCASSPTGSTDTQYFGPGTRLTVL.

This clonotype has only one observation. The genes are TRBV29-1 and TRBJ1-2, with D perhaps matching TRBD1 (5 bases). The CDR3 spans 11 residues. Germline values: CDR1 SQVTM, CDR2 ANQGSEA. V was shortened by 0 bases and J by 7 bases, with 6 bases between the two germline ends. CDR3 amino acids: CSVEDQGGYTF. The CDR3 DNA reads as TGCAGCGTTGAAGATCAGGGTGGCTACACCTTC.

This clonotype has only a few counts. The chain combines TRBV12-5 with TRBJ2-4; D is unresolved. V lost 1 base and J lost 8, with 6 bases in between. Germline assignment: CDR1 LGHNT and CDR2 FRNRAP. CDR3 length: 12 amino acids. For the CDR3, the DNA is TGTGCTAGTGGTTTGGGATCGGACATTCAGTACTTC. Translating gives CASGLGSDIQYF.

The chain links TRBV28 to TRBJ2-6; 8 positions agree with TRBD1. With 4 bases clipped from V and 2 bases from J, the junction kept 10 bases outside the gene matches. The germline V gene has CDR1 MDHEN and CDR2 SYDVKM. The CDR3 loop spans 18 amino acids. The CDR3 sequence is CASSSPGQASPGANVLTF. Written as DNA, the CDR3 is TGTGCCAGCAGTTCCCCGGGACAGGCTTCCCCTGGGGCCAACGTCCTGACTTTC.

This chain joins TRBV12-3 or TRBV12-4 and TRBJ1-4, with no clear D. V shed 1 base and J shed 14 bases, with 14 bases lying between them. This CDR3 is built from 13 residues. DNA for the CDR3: TGTGCCAGCAGTTTAGTTCCACGTACAGTGCTGTTTTTT. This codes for CASSLVPRTVLFF.

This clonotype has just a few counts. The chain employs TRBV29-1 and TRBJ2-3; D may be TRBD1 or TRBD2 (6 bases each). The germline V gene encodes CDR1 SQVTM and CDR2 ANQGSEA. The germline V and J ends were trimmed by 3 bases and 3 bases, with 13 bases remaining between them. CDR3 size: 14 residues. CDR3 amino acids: CSVDAEGGTDTQYF. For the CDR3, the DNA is TGCAGCGTTGATGCGGAGGGGGGAACAGATACGCAGTATTTT.

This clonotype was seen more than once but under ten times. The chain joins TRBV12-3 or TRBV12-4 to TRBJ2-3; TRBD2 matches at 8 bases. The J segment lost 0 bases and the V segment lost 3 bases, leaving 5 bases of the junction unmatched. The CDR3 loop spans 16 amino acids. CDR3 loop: CASSLRTSGSTDTQYF. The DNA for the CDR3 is TGTGCCAGCAGTTTGCGCACTAGCGGTAGCACAGATACGCAGTATTTT.

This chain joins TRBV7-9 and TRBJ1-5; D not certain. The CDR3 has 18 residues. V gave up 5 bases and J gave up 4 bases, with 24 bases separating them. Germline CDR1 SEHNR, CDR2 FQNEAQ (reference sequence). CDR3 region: CASSLSPSEGRGNQPQHF. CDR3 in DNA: TGTGCCAGCAGCCTCTCTCCCTCGGAGGGCCGAGGGAATCAGCCCCAGCATTTT.

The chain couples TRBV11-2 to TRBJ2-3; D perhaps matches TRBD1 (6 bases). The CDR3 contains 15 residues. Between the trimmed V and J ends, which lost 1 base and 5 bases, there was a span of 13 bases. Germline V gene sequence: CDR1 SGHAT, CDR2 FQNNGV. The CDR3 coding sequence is TGTGCCAGCAGCTTAGTGGCAGGGGCCGGAGATACGCAGTATTTT. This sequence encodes CASSLVAGAGDTQYF. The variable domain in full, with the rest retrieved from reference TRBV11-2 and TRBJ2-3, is EAGVAQSPRYKIIEKRQSVAFWCNPISGHATLYWYQQILGQGPKLLIQFQNNGVVDDSQLPKDRFSAERLKGVDSTLKIQPAKLEDSAVYLCASSLVAGAGDTQYFGPGTRLTVL.

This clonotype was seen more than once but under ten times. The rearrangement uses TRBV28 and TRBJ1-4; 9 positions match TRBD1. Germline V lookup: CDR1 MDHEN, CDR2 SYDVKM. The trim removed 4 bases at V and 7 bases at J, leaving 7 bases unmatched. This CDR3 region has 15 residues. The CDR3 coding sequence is TGTGCCAGCAGTTCGCACAGGGGGCGAGGTGAAAAACTGTTTTTT. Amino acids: CASSSHRGRGEKLFF.

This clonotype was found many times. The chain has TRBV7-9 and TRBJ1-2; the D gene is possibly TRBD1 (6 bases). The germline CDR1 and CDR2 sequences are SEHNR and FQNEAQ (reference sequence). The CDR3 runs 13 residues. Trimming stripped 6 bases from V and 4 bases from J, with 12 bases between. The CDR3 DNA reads TGTGCCAGCAGTTCCGGGACATCCTATGGCTACACCTTC. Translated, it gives CASSSGTSYGYTF.

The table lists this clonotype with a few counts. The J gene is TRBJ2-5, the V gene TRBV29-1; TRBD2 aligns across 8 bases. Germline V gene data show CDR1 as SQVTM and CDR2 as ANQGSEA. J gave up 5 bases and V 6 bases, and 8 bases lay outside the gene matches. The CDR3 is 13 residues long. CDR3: CSVQRGLAETQYF. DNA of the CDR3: TGCAGCGTACAACGAGGACTAGCTGAGACCCAGTACTTC.

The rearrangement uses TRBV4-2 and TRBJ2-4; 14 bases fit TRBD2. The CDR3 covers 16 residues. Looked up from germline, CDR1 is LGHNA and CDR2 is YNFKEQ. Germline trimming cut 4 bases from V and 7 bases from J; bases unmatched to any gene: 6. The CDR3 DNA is TGTGCCAGCAGCCCGACTAGCGGGAGGGAGGCGAACATTCAGTACTTC. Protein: CASSPTSGREANIQYF.

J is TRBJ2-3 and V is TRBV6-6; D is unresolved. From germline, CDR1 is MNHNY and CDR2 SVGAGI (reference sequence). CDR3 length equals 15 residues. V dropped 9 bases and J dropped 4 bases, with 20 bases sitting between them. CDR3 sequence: CASKPTWALADTQYF. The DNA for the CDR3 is TGTGCCAGTAAGCCAACGTGGGCCCTGGCAGATACGCAGTATTTT.

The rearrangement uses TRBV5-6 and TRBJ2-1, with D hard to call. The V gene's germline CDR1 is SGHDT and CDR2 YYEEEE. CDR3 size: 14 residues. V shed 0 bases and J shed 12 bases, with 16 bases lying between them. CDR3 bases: TGTGCCAGCAGCTTGGGTCCCAACCCTTATGGGCAGTTCTTC. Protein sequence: CASSLGPNPYGQFF.

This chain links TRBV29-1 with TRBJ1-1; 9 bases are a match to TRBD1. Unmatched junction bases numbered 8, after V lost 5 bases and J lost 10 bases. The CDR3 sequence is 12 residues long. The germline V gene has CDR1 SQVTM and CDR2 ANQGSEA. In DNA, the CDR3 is TGCAGCGTTAAAAGGGACAGGGAGGTAGCTTTCTTT. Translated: CSVKRDREVAFF. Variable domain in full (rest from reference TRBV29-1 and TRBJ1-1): SAVISQKPSRDICQRGTSLTIQCQVDSQVTMMFWYRQQPGQSLTLIATANQGSEATYESGFVIDKFPISRPNLTFSTLTVSNMSPEDSSIYLCSVKRDREVAFFGQGTRLTVV.

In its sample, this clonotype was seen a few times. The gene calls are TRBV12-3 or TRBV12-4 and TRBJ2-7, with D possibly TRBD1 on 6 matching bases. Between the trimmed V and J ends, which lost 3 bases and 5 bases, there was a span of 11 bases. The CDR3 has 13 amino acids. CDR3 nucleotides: TGTGCCAGCAGTTTGAGACAGGATGACGAGCAGTACTTC. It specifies CASSLRQDDEQYF.